This T cell receptor beta chain comes out of a study of blood T cells in healthy people across ages. Overall study findings and caveats: Higher diversity and more naive CD4+ cells were features of long-lived donors, compared to aged donors.

Then a second PCR, running about 6 to 12 cycles, was carried out with a sample-barcoded 5' primer and a J-beta primer mix. TCRdb redid the calling of the 5' RACE reads with MiXCR, one entry per CDR3 protein. The sample shows approximately 1.5 million distinct CDR3 sequences, around 35% of them seen only once. There are many counts of this clonotype. Its antigen remains unknown. The sequence was obtained from a woman between 25 and 40 years old in good health. Specimen: blood.

DNA for the CDR3: TGTGCCACCAGCAGAGAACACCCAAACAACCAGGACCAGCAGTACTTC. Amino acid sequence: CATSREHPNNQDQQYF. The chain employs TRBV15 and TRBJ2-7, with unresolved D. V lost 0 bases and J 8 bases, leaving 20 bases between the germline ends. The CDR3 extends over 16 amino acids. Germline lookup yields CDR1 LNHNV and CDR2 YYDKDF (reference sequence).